This passage covers 31 T cell receptor beta chains from one sample sequenced in a study of T-cell reconstitution after alpha-beta-depleted transplantation in children. Using unique molecular identifiers, the investigators prepared the TCRbeta library. TCRdb reprocessed the PCR reads via MiXCR and lists one record per CDR3 protein. The sample records hundreds of thousands of distinct CDR3 sequences, around 14% being singletons. This material consisted of PBMCs, taken before TCRalphabeta/CD19-depleted stem cell transplant. The receptors shown here come from a girl aged 2 to 9 with congenital amegakaryocytic thrombocytopenia, due to receive a stem cell transplant.

V gene TRBV14 combines with J gene TRBJ2-2; D is unresolved. CDR1 SGHDN and CDR2 FVKESK come from the germline V gene. This CDR3 has 11 amino acids. Trimming left V 2 bases short and J 7 bases short, with 2 bases between. The CDR3 DNA follows: TGTGCCAGCAGCCAATACGGGGAGCTGTTTTTT. Translating gives CASSQYGELFF.

This clonotype has at least ten counts. V gene TRBV28 combines with J gene TRBJ2-2; D call uncertain. This CDR3 is built from 13 residues. The V gene lost 5 bases and the J gene lost 7 bases, with 11 bases spanning the gap. The germline V gene encodes CDR1 MDHEN and CDR2 SYDVKM. In DNA, the CDR3 is TGTGCCAGCAGTATAGGGTTTGGCGGGGAGCTGTTTTTT. It yields the protein CASSIGFGGELFF.

The V gene is TRBV7-9, the J gene TRBJ2-3, with 11 bases matching TRBD2. V dropped 3 bases and J dropped 4; count of bases not matched to a gene: 6. In germline, CDR1 is SEHNR, CDR2 FQNEAQ (reference sequence). This CDR3 region has 16 residues. The CDR3 spells CASSFGTSGDSDTQYF. CDR3 bases: TGTGCCAGCAGCTTCGGGACTAGCGGTGACTCAGATACGCAGTATTTT.

This clonotype appeared many times. The V gene is TRBV4-1, the J gene TRBJ2-1; TRBD2 matches 13 bases. With V trimmed by 4 bases and J by 6 bases, 3 bases remained unmatched. This CDR3 has 15 residues. Germline CDR1 and CDR2: MGHRA and YSYEKL. In nucleotides, the CDR3 is TGCGCCAGCAGCCGCGGGACTAGCGGGATCAATGAGCAGTTCTTC. Translated: CASSRGTSGINEQFF.

V is TRBV20-1 and J is TRBJ2-1; TRBD1 might be the D (6 bases). Germline V gives CDR1 DFQATT, CDR2 SNEGSKA (reference sequence). V lost 2 bases and J 4 bases, leaving 21 bases between the germline ends. The CDR3 has 17 residues. The CDR3 region has the DNA TGCAGTGCTAGACTCACCCCCAGTACGGGACATTACAATGAGCAGTTCTTC. Residues: CSARLTPSTGHYNEQFF.

J is TRBJ2-3 and V is TRBV20-1; D possibly corresponds to TRBD2 (6 bases). The germline CDR1 and CDR2 sequences are DFQATT and SNEGSKA (reference sequence). The CDR3 runs to 13 residues. The DNA for the CDR3 is TGCGGCTGTGGGGGACTCCAAACTGGTTCGCAGTATTTT. This sequence encodes CGCGGLQTGSQYF.

The V call is TRBV29-1, the J call TRBJ1-2, with D unclear. The CDR3 loop spans 13 amino acids. Germline CDR1 SQVTM, CDR2 ANQGSEA. The V end lost 6 bases, the J end lost 0 bases, and 11 bases lay between the germline ends. The CDR3 spells CSVENRANYGYTF. CDR3 DNA sequence: TGCAGCGTCGAAAACAGAGCTAACTATGGCTACACCTTC.

In this sample, this clonotype turned up a few times. The rearrangement links TRBV7-3 to TRBJ2-3; weak D call: TRBD1 (6 bases). V was shortened by 2 bases and J by 9 bases, with 18 bases between the two germline ends. The CDR3 has 15 amino acids. CDR1 is SGHTA, CDR2 FQGTGA, per germline. The CDR3 here is CASSLLIGGQGTQYF. In nucleotides, the CDR3 is TGTGCCAGCAGCTTATTGATAGGGGGTCAGGGCACGCAGTATTTT.

This sequence joins TRBV3-1 and TRBJ2-1; a weak D match, TRBD1 (6 bases). CDR3 length equals 15 residues. Trimming left V 4 bases short and J 5 bases short, with 15 bases between. CDR1 LGHDT and CDR2 YNNKEL come from the germline V gene (reference sequence). The DNA of the CDR3 is TGTGCCAGCAGCCCTACAGGGTTTCGGAACAATGAGCAGTTCTTC. It translates to CASSPTGFRNNEQFF.

In its sample, this clonotype was seen a few times. The chain recombines TRBV29-1 with TRBJ2-5; D ambiguous. The germline V gene encodes CDR1 SQVTM and CDR2 ANQGSEA. This CDR3 has 13 residues. The V gene lost 3 bases and the J gene lost 4 bases, with 12 bases spanning the gap. The CDR3: CSVDALNGETQYF. DNA for the CDR3: TGCAGCGTTGACGCGCTCAACGGAGAGACCCAGTACTTC.

This clonotype was counted at least ten times. This sequence joins TRBV19 and TRBJ2-1; 10 positions agree with TRBD2. CDR1 and CDR2 (germline): LNHDA, SQIVND (reference sequence). The V gene end was trimmed by 7 bases and the J gene end by 8 bases; junction bases not matched to a gene: 8. The CDR3 has 14 amino acids. The CDR3 loop reads CASIGTSDTYEQFF. The CDR3 nucleotides read TGTGCCAGTATAGGGACTAGCGATACTTATGAGCAGTTCTTC.

This clonotype was recorded many times. The chain carries TRBV9 and TRBJ2-2; D remains unclear. V was cut by 0 bases and J by 4 bases, with 19 bases left in between. The CDR3 has 18 residues. From germline, CDR1 is SGDLS and CDR2 YYNGEE. The CDR3, as DNA: TGTGCCAGCAGCGTAGAGGCACCCCGGGCTTTGAGCACCGGGGAGCTGTTTTTT. Its protein is CASSVEAPRALSTGELFF.

This clonotype was counted many times. V usage is TRBV10-2 and J usage is TRBJ2-3; D call uncertain. In germline, CDR1 is WSHSY, CDR2 SAAADI. V gave up 1 base and J gave up 6 bases, with 5 bases separating them. The CDR3 extends over 12 amino acids. The DNA of the CDR3 is TGCGCCAGCAGTGAGTGGTCGGATACGCAGTATTTT. It is translated as CASSEWSDTQYF.

This sequence joins TRBV20-1 and TRBJ2-1; D is uncertain. The CDR3 is 14 amino acids. The ends were cut back, 1 base at V and 0 bases at J, with 7 bases in the middle. Germline V gene data show CDR1 as DFQATT and CDR2 as SNEGSKA (reference sequence). The CDR3 DNA reads as TGCAGTGCTAGAGTTCCGGGCTCCTACAATGAGCAGTTCTTC. Its translation: CSARVPGSYNEQFF.

For this clonotype: This sequence may be a read error, since a much larger clone differs from it by one base. The V gene is TRBV28, the J gene TRBJ2-5; unclear D gene. The CDR3 covers 14 residues. Germline CDR1 and CDR2: MDHEN and SYDVKM. CDR3 sequence reads: CASSFFSRLETRYF. DNA of the CDR3: TGTGCCAGCAGTTTTTTCTCAAGGCTTGAGACCCGGTACTTC. The entire variable domain, with the rest obtained from reference TRBV28 and TRBJ2-5, is as follows: DVKVTQSSRYLVKRTGEKVFLECVQDMDHENMFWYRQDPGLGLRLIYFSYDVKMKEKGDIPEGYSVSREKKERFSLILESASTNQTSMYLCASSFFSRLETRYFGPGTRLLVL.

This clonotype has at least ten counts. CDR3 sequence: CASSLDVTYEQYF. CDR3 DNA: TGTGCCAGCAGCTTAGACGTCACCTACGAGCAGTACTTC. This chain uses TRBV7-2 with TRBJ2-7; no reliable D call. Germline V gene data show CDR1 as SGHTA and CDR2 as FQGNSA. V lost 1 base, J lost 2 bases, and 6 bases lay in between. The CDR3 length is 13 residues.

This clonotype was recorded at least ten times. This chain joins TRBV20-1 and TRBJ2-1; TRBD2 aligns across 7 bases. Germline CDR1 DFQATT, CDR2 SNEGSKA (reference sequence). V gave up 7 bases and J gave up 5 bases; unmatched junction bases: 14. CDR3 length: 15 residues. The DNA of the CDR3 is TGCAGTGGAGAAGTCTCGGGAGGAAATAACAATGAGCAGTTCTTC. It is translated as CSGEVSGGNNNEQFF.

The V gene is TRBV29-1, the J gene TRBJ2-1; D may be TRBD1 or TRBD2 (5 bases each). Germline CDR1 is SQVTM and CDR2 is ANQGSEA. The CDR3 runs to 14 residues. The V gene lost 0 bases and the J gene lost 9 bases, with 15 bases spanning the gap. The CDR3 DNA reads as TGCAGCGTTGAAGAGGGGACCCGCTTAGGTGAGCAGTTCTTC. The encoded protein is CSVEEGTRLGEQFF.

The sample holds many counts of this clonotype. The rearrangement joins TRBV6-5 to TRBJ2-7; D uncertain. CDR3 length: 14 residues. Germline V lookup: CDR1 MNHEY, CDR2 SVGAGI. With 5 bases removed from V and 7 bases from J, the gap between germline ends came to 18 bases. The CDR3 spells CASSNNLGTGEQYF. The CDR3 DNA reads TGTGCCAGCAGTAACAACCTTGGCACTGGGGAGCAGTACTTC.

This clonotype was seen more than once but under ten times. The chain combines TRBV7-9 with TRBJ2-1; D not certain. The germline V and J ends were trimmed by 8 bases and 0 bases, with 5 bases remaining between them. The germline V gene encodes CDR1 SEHNR and CDR2 FQNEAQ (reference sequence). This CDR3 contains 12 residues. Written as DNA, the CDR3 is TGTGCCAGCCTGGACTCCTACAATGAGCAGTTCTTC. It specifies CASLDSYNEQFF.

This clonotype was counted at least ten times. The chain joins TRBV5-1 to TRBJ2-1, with 10 bases matching TRBD2. The length of the CDR3 is 18 residues. J gave up 0 bases and V 7 bases, and 13 bases lay outside the gene matches. Germline assignment: CDR1 SGHRS and CDR2 YFSETQ. This CDR3 reads CASQVTSGLQFSYNEQFF. DNA for the CDR3: TGCGCCAGCCAGGTGACTAGCGGGCTCCAATTCTCCTACAATGAGCAGTTCTTC. Full variable domain (outside the CDR3, taken from reference TRBV5-1 and TRBJ2-1): KAGVTQTPRYLIKTRGQQVTLSCSPISGHRSVSWYQQTPGQGLQFLFEYFSETQRNKGNFPGRFSGRQFSNSRSEMNVSTLELGDSALYLCASQVTSGLQFSYNEQFFGPGTRLTVL.

This chain links TRBV5-1 with TRBJ1-5, with 7 bases fitting TRBD1. With V trimmed by 5 bases and J by 3 bases, 8 bases remained unmatched. Per the germline V gene, CDR1 is SGHRS and CDR2 is YFSETQ. The CDR3 has 15 residues. Written as DNA, the CDR3 is TGCGCCAGCAGGAGGCGGACAGGCGACAATCAGCCCCAGCATTTT. This codes for CASRRRTGDNQPQHF.

The chain combines TRBV12-3 or TRBV12-4 with TRBJ2-7, with D possibly matching TRBD1 (6 bases). V shed 5 bases and J shed 7 bases, with 18 bases lying between them. CDR3 size: 14 residues. This CDR3 is CASSLGQTIPEQYF. As DNA, the CDR3 is TGTGCCAGCAGTCTCGGACAGACAATACCAGAGCAGTACTTC.

This clonotype was picked up many times. The rearrangement links TRBV6-1 to TRBJ1-3, with a possible D match to TRBD1 (6 bases). The CDR3 extends over 14 amino acids. V dropped 6 bases and J dropped 4 bases, with 13 bases sitting between them. CDR1 MNHNS and CDR2 SASEGT come from the germline V gene. Written as DNA, the CDR3 is TGTGCCAGCAGCCGCGGACAGTTCGGAAACACCATATATTTT. It translates to CASSRGQFGNTIYF.

The chain couples TRBV12-3 or TRBV12-4 to TRBJ2-7, with a tentative D call TRBD2 (5 bases). Trimming took off 7 bases at V and 7 bases at J, with 14 bases between the two ends. The CDR3 has 12 residues. CDR3 residues: CASTHGGWEQYF. In DNA form, the CDR3 reads TGTGCCAGCACCCACGGCGGGTGGGAGCAGTACTTC.

This clonotype was counted at least ten times. This rearrangement joins TRBV5-1 to TRBJ2-5; 9 bases map to TRBD1. The ends lost 4 bases at V and 5 bases at J; junction bases unmatched: 6. The CDR3 has 14 amino acids. CDR1 SGHRS and CDR2 YFSETQ come from the germline V gene. In DNA form, the CDR3 reads TGCGCCAGCAGCCTAGTAACAGGGGGCGAGACCCAGTACTTC. Its translation: CASSLVTGGETQYF. The full variable domain, with the rest looked up from reference TRBV5-1 and TRBJ2-5, is KAGVTQTPRYLIKTRGQQVTLSCSPISGHRSVSWYQQTPGQGLQFLFEYFSETQRNKGNFPGRFSGRQFSNSRSEMNVSTLELGDSALYLCASSLVTGGETQYFGPGTRLLVL.

This clonotype was recorded at least ten times. The CDR3 loop reads CSEPLCGRASETQYF. CDR3 DNA sequence: TGCAGTGAACCCTTGTGCGGGAGGGCCTCGGAGACCCAGTACTTC. The rearrangement joins TRBV20-1 to TRBJ2-5; 9 nucleotides agree with TRBD2. The CDR3 consists of 15 residues. V lost 7 bases to trimming and J lost 5 bases; unmatched junction nucleotides: 14. From germline, CDR1 is DFQATT and CDR2 SNEGSKA (reference sequence).

The J gene is TRBJ2-3, the V gene TRBV9, with D maybe TRBD2 (6 bases). The CDR3 extends over 16 amino acids. Per the germline V gene, CDR1 is SGDLS and CDR2 is YYNGEE. Trimming cost V 0 bases and J 2 bases, with 13 bases left between them. Here the CDR3 reads CASSVDGGADTDTQYF. The DNA for the CDR3 is TGTGCCAGCAGCGTAGATGGAGGGGCCGACACAGATACGCAGTATTTT.

This clonotype occurred a few times. This chain uses TRBV28 with TRBJ2-7; 10 positions agree with TRBD1. Per the germline V gene, CDR1 is MDHEN and CDR2 is SYDVKM. The CDR3 spans 16 residues. V was clipped by 3 bases and J by 1 base; unmatched bases: 6. CDR3 loop: CASSFPGQGLSYEQYF. The CDR3 bases are TGTGCCAGCAGTTTCCCGGGACAGGGGCTTTCCTACGAGCAGTACTTC.

The chain uses TRBV5-1 and TRBJ2-1; D ambiguous. The germline gives CDR1 SGHRS, CDR2 YFSETQ. Trimming left V 0 bases short and J 6 bases short, with 13 bases between. The CDR3 has 15 residues. The CDR3 DNA reads as TGCGCCAGCAGCTTGGGAAGGGCCCCCCCCAATGAGCAGTTCTTC. Translating gives CASSLGRAPPNEQFF.

This clonotype was found a few times. The CDR3 nucleotides are TGCAGTGCTAGACCCGGGACTAGCGGGAGTAAAACCTACGAGCAGTACTTC. Its translation: CSARPGTSGSKTYEQYF. The genes are TRBV20-1 and TRBJ2-7, with TRBD2 matching over 14 bases. The CDR3 runs 17 residues. The germline V gene encodes CDR1 DFQATT and CDR2 SNEGSKA (reference sequence). The V and J ends lost 2 bases and 2 bases, in that order; junction bases with no gene match: 8.